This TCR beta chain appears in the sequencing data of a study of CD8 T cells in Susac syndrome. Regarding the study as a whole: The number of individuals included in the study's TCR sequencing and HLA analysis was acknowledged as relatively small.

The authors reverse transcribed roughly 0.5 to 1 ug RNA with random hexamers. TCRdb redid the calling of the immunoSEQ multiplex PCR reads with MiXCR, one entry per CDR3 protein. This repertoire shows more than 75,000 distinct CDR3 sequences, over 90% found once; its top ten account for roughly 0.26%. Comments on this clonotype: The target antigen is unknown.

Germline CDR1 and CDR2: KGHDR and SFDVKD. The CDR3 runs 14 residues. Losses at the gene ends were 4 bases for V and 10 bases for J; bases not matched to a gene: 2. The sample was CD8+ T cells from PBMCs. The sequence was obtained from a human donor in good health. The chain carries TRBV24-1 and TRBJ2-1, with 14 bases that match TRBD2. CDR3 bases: TGTGCCACCAGTGAGGGACTAGCGGGAGTAGAGCAGTTCTTC. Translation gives CATSEGLAGVEQFF.